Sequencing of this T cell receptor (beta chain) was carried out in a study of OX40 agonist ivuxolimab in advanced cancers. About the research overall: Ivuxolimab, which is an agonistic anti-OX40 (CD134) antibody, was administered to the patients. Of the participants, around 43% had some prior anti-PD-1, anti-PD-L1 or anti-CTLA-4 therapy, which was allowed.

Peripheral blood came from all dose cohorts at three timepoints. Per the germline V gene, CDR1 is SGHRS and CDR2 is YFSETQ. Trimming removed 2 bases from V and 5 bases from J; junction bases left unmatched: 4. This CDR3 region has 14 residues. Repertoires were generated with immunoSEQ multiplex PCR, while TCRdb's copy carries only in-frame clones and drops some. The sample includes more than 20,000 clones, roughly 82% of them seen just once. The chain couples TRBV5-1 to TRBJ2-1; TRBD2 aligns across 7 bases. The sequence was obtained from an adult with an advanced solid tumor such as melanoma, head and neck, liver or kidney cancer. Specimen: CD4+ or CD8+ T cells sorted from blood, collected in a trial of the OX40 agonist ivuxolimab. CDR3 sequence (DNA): TGCGCCAGCAGCTTATGGACTAGAGACAATGAGCAGTTCTTC. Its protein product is CASSLWTRDNEQFF.